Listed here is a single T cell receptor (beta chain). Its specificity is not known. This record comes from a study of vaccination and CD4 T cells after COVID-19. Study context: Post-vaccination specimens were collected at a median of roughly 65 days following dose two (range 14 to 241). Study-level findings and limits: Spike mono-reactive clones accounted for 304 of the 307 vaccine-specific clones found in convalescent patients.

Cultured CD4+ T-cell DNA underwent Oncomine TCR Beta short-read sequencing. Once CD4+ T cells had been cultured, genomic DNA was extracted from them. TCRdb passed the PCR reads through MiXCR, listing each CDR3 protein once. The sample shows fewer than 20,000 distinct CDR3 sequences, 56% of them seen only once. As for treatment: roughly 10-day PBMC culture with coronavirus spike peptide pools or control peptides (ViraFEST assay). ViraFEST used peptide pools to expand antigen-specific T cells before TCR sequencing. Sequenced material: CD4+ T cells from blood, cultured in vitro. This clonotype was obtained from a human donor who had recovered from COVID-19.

The CDR3 nucleotides are TGCAGTTTGGACAGGGGCAATCAGCCCCAGCATTTT. This sequence encodes CSLDRGNQPQHF. V and J are TRBV20-1 and TRBJ1-5, with 8 bases matching TRBD1. Germline V gene lookup returns CDR1 DFQATT and CDR2 SNEGSKA (reference sequence). The CDR3 sequence is 12 residues long. J lost 2 bases, V lost 8 bases, and 2 bases had no gene match.